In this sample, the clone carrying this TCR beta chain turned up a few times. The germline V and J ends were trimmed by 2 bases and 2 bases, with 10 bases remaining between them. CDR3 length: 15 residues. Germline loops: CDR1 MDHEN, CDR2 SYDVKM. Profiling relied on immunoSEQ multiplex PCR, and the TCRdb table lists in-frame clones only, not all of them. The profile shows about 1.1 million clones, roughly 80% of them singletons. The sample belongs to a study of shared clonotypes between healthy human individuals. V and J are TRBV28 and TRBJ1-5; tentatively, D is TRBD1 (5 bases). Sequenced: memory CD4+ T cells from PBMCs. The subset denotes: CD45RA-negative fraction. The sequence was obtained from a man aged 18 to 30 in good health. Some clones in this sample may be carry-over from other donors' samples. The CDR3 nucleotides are TGTGCCAGCAGTTTAGGGGCTGGTGGCAATCAGCCCCAGCATTTT. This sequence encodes CASSLGAGGNQPQHF.